One sample yielded the 28 T cell receptor beta chains listed below, sequenced in a study of OX40 agonist ivuxolimab in advanced cancers. Some clones are missing from TCRdb's copy, which holds only in-frame ones; the method was immunoSEQ multiplex PCR. The data hold 65,000 to 100,000 clones, with about 92% observed a single time. The sequencing used CD4+ or CD8+ T cells sorted from blood, collected in a trial of the OX40 agonist ivuxolimab. Source of these receptors: an adult with an advanced solid tumor such as melanoma, head and neck, liver or kidney cancer.

The rearrangement joins TRBV28 to TRBJ2-5; D might be TRBD1 or TRBD2, each matching 6 bases. The V and J ends lost 3 bases and 1 base respectively, with 18 bases between them. Germline CDR1 reads MDHEN; CDR2 reads SYDVKM. The CDR3 is made up of 17 amino acids. The CDR3 region is CASSFLAEGGLQETQYF. CDR3 nucleotides: TGTGCCAGCAGTTTCCTTGCCGAGGGGGGCCTCCAAGAGACCCAGTACTTC.

In its sample, this clone was seen once. The genes are TRBV5-1 and TRBJ2-1, with 8 nucleotides matching TRBD1. This CDR3 is 17 amino acids long. In germline, CDR1 is SGHRS, CDR2 YFSETQ. V was pared by 1 base and J by 0 bases, with 6 bases of the junction left unmatched. The CDR3 region has the DNA TGCGCCAGCAGCTTGAATCAGGGGGCGAGCTCCTACAATGAGCAGTTCTTC. Protein product: CASSLNQGASSYNEQFF.

The rearrangement joins TRBV19 to TRBJ1-5; D unclear. Trimming pared 6 bases from V and 0 bases from J, leaving 12 bases between. The CDR3 has 15 residues. From germline, CDR1 is LNHDA and CDR2 SQIVND (reference sequence). The CDR3 coding sequence is TGTGCCAGTAGGGATGGGTCGAATAGCAATCAGCCCCAGCATTTT. This sequence encodes CASRDGSNSNQPQHF.

The chain recombines TRBV18 with TRBJ2-2; D unclear. The germline CDR1 and CDR2 sequences are KGHSH and LQKENI. The CDR3 runs to 15 residues. Trimming shortened V by 2 bases and J by 1 base, and 8 bases separated the two germline ends. The CDR3 DNA follows: TGTGCCAGCTCACCAGAAGCTCTGAACACCGGGGAGCTGTTTTTT. Translating it yields CASSPEALNTGELFF. Looking up the rest from reference TRBV18 and TRBJ2-2 gives the full variable domain: NAGVMQNPRHLVRRRGQEARLRCSPMKGHSHVYWYRQLPEEGLKFMVYLQKENIIDESGMPKERFSAEFPKEGPSILRIQQVVRGDSAAYFCASSPEALNTGELFFGEGSRLTVL.

The chain recombines TRBV2 with TRBJ1-1; no definite D call. Between the trimmed V and J ends, which lost 2 bases and 10 bases, there was a span of 11 bases. CDR3 length: 12 amino acids. CDR1 and CDR2 from the germline V gene are SNHLY and FYNNEI. CDR3 sequence: CASSETGAAAFF. In DNA, the CDR3 is TGTGCCAGCAGTGAAACCGGTGCGGCAGCTTTCTTT.

The gene calls are TRBV4-1 and TRBJ2-6, with 10 positions matching TRBD1. The CDR3 has 16 amino acids. Per the germline V gene, CDR1 is MGHRA and CDR2 is YSYEKL. V was pared by 4 bases and J by 4 bases, with 4 bases of the junction left unmatched. In DNA, the CDR3 is TGCGCCAGCAGCCCCGGGACAGGGGTCGGGGCCAACGTCCTGACTTTC. As protein: CASSPGTGVGANVLTF.

This chain joins TRBV28 and TRBJ1-2, with TRBD1 as a possible D gene (6 bases). V lost 7 bases to trimming and J lost 8 bases, with 17 bases between them. The CDR3 consists of 13 residues. Germline V gene sequence: CDR1 MDHEN, CDR2 SYDVKM. The CDR3 DNA reads TGTGCCAGCAACTTTCAGGGGCTCGAGGGCTACACCTTC. This codes for CASNFQGLEGYTF.

CDR3 residues: CASSLGSLAGGPNEQFF. The CDR3 DNA sequence: TGTGCCAGCAGCTTAGGTAGCCTGGCGGGGGGGCCCAATGAGCAGTTCTTC. The chain carries TRBV7-6 and TRBJ2-1; 9 bases agree with TRBD2. Germline CDR1 reads SGHVS; CDR2 reads FNYEAQ. CDR3 length equals 17 residues. V lost 1 base to trimming and J lost 6 bases; unmatched junction nucleotides: 10.

This sequence joins TRBV5-4 and TRBJ2-1; TRBD2 matches 9 bases. V lost 6 bases and J lost 3; bases outside the gene matches: 16. Germline V CDR1 and CDR2: SGHNT, YYREEE (reference sequence). The CDR3 totals 18 residues. As DNA, the CDR3 is TGTGCCAGCACCCCGGCCCCCGCTAGCGGGGTTCTCTACAATGAGCAGTTCTTC. Amino acid sequence: CASTPAPASGVLYNEQFF.

This clone occurred once. The chain has TRBV27 and TRBJ2-3; perhaps TRBD1 as D (5 bases). This CDR3 region has 15 residues. Germline V CDR1 and CDR2: MNHEY, SMNVEV (reference sequence). Trimming cost V 7 bases and J 0 bases, with 14 bases left between them. CDR3 loop: CASTLGVSSTDTQYF. CDR3 coding DNA: TGTGCCAGCACTCTAGGGGTCTCTAGCACAGATACGCAGTATTTT.

This rearrangement joins TRBV13 to TRBJ2-3; no reliable D call. Between the trimmed V and J ends, which lost 4 bases and 2 bases, there was a span of 7 bases. The V gene's germline CDR1 is PRHDT and CDR2 FYEKMQ (reference sequence). CDR3 length: 13 amino acids. The CDR3 protein is CASSSVTTDTQYF. The CDR3 DNA sequence: TGTGCCAGCAGCTCTGTTACCACAGATACGCAGTATTTT.

V gene TRBV5-4 combines with J gene TRBJ2-3; 7 nucleotides line up with TRBD1. This CDR3 has 16 amino acids. V gave up 0 bases and J gave up 0 bases; unmatched junction bases: 4. CDR1 and CDR2 from the germline V gene are SGHNT and YYREEE (reference sequence). The DNA for the CDR3 is TGTGCCAGCAGCTTGGGAGAGGGGGCTAGCACAGATACGCAGTATTTT. It is translated as CASSLGEGASTDTQYF.

The chain is built from TRBV2 and TRBJ2-3; TRBD2 matches 11 bases. In germline, CDR1 is SNHLY, CDR2 FYNNEI. The V and J ends lost 6 bases and 3 bases, in that order; junction bases with no gene match: 5. The CDR3 length is 15 residues. The CDR3 nucleotides are TGTGCCAGCAGCGCGGGACTAGCGGTAACAGATACGCAGTATTTT. Translated: CASSAGLAVTDTQYF.

V and J are TRBV5-5 and TRBJ2-7, with a tentative D call TRBD2 (6 bases). The germline V and J ends were trimmed by 4 bases and 0 bases, with 20 bases remaining between them. Germline-derived CDR1 and CDR2 are SGHKS and YYEKEE (reference sequence). There are 17 residues in the CDR3. The CDR3 spells CASSRAPGTQHSYEQYV. The CDR3 nucleotides are TGTGCCAGCAGCCGGGCCCCAGGGACTCAGCACTCCTACGAGCAGTACGTC.

The chain employs TRBV6-5 and TRBJ1-1; the D gene is possibly TRBD1 (5 bases). Between the trimmed V and J ends, which lost 2 bases and 4 bases, there was a span of 8 bases. This CDR3 has 13 amino acids. Germline lookup yields CDR1 MNHEY and CDR2 SVGAGI. CDR3 in amino acids: CASSYGGGTEAFF. The CDR3 DNA is TGTGCCAGCAGTTACGGGGGGGGCACTGAAGCTTTCTTT.

The chain uses TRBV28 and TRBJ2-4; D possibly corresponds to TRBD2 (6 bases). The CDR3 runs to 16 residues. The V gene lost 2 bases and the J gene lost 6 bases, with 17 bases spanning the gap. Germline V lookup: CDR1 MDHEN, CDR2 SYDVKM. CDR3 DNA: TGTGCCAGCAGTTTACGCGGGACTCGCGAACGAAACATTCAGTACTTC. Protein: CASSLRGTRERNIQYF.

Regarding this clone: This sample includes further DNA sequences coding for the same CDR3. This sequence joins TRBV2 and TRBJ2-7, with unresolved D. The CDR3 totals 13 residues. Germline assignment: CDR1 SNHLY and CDR2 FYNNEI. V lost 4 bases to trimming and J lost 2 bases, with 9 bases between them. The CDR3 DNA reads as TGTGCCAGCAGTGTAGCCGGAGCCTACGAGCAGTACTTC. Translation: CASSVAGAYEQYF. Full variable domain (missing parts from reference TRBV2 and TRBJ2-7): EPEVTQTPSHQVTQMGQEVILRCVPISNHLYFYWYRQILGQKVEFLVSFYNNEISEKSEIFDDQFSVERPDGSNFTLKIRSTKLEDSAMYFCASSVAGAYEQYFGPGTRLTVT.

The chain employs TRBV7-9 and TRBJ1-4; D is ambiguous. Germline CDR1 and CDR2: SEHNR and FQNEAQ (reference sequence). This CDR3 has 13 amino acids. The V end lost 1 base, the J end lost 5 bases, and 5 bases lay between the germline ends. CDR3 sequence (DNA): TGTGCCAGCAGCTTAGACACGAATGAAAAACTGTTTTTT. It encodes CASSLDTNEKLFF.

The chain joins TRBV5-1 to TRBJ1-2, with a possible D match to TRBD1 (5 bases). The V end lost 0 bases, the J end lost 6 bases, and 15 bases lay between the germline ends. Germline assignment: CDR1 SGHRS and CDR2 YFSETQ. This CDR3 comprises 15 residues. In DNA, the CDR3 is TGCGCCAGCAGCTTGGCTCGAGGGGAGGAGGATGGCTACACCTTC. Translation: CASSLARGEEDGYTF.

This sequence joins TRBV11-1 and TRBJ1-1; maybe TRBD1 (6 bases). Deletions cut 5 bases from V and 10 bases from J, with 14 bases between. The CDR3 is 12 residues long. Germline loops: CDR1 SGHAT, CDR2 FQDESV (reference sequence). The CDR3, as DNA: TGTGCCAGCAGCGAGGGGGGCTACGGAGCTTTCTTT. Encoded protein: CASSEGGYGAFF.

The rearrangement uses TRBV9 and TRBJ1-1; D perhaps matches TRBD1 (6 bases). The germline V and J ends were trimmed by 3 bases and 5 bases, with 11 bases remaining between them. The CDR3 consists of 13 residues. Per germline, CDR1 SGDLS and CDR2 YYNGEE. CDR3 residues: CASSGRGFTEAFF. In DNA form, the CDR3 reads TGTGCCAGCAGCGGCAGGGGTTTTACTGAAGCTTTCTTT.

V is TRBV19 and J is TRBJ1-1; possible D gene TRBD1, 5 bases. The CDR3 is 16 residues long. Germline V gene lookup returns CDR1 LNHDA and CDR2 SQIVND (reference sequence). V was trimmed by 3 bases and J by 0 bases, leaving 14 bases between them. CDR3 protein: CASSIGGVSMNTEAFF. The CDR3 DNA is TGTGCCAGTAGTATCGGGGGAGTTTCCATGAACACTGAAGCTTTCTTT.

The chain joins TRBV7-3 to TRBJ2-1, with 7 bases matching TRBD2. J gave up 3 bases and V 3 bases, and 5 bases lay outside the gene matches. CDR1 and CDR2 (germline): SGHTA, FQGTGA. The CDR3 is made up of 15 amino acids. The CDR3 sequence is CASSLDAGVYNEQFF. The CDR3, as DNA: TGTGCCAGCAGCTTGGACGCGGGGGTCTACAATGAGCAGTTCTTC.

The chain carries TRBV18 and TRBJ2-2, with 14 bases aligning to TRBD2. The germline gives CDR1 KGHSH, CDR2 LQKENI. J lost 3 bases, V lost 3 bases, and 0 bases had no gene match. The CDR3 totals 16 residues. Here the CDR3 DNA reads TGTGCCAGCTCACCGGGACTAGCGGGGGACACCGGGGAGCTGTTTTTT. It encodes CASSPGLAGDTGELFF.

CDR3 in amino acids: CASSHKASGGTGTGELFF. In DNA form, the CDR3 reads TGTGCCAGCAGCCACAAGGCTAGCGGGGGGACGGGCACCGGGGAGCTGTTTTTT. The genes are TRBV2 and TRBJ2-2; 11 bases agree with TRBD2. In germline, CDR1 is SNHLY, CDR2 FYNNEI. V was pared by 6 bases and J by 4 bases, with 13 bases of the junction left unmatched. The CDR3 has 18 residues.

The CDR3 DNA reads TGTGCCAGCAGTTCGAGACTAGCGGGGGAGTACGAGCAGTACTTC. Translating it yields CASSSRLAGEYEQYF. The J gene is TRBJ2-7, the V gene TRBV6-5, with TRBD2 identical over 12 bases. V shed 4 bases, J shed 4 bases, and the junction held 5 bases outside the gene matches. The CDR3 extends over 15 amino acids. From germline, CDR1 is MNHEY and CDR2 SVGAGI.

This clone was seen a single time. The CDR3 DNA is TGCGCCAGCAGCTTGGCGACCGGGACGACCTACAATGAGCAGTTCTTC. Translation: CASSLATGTTYNEQFF. This sequence joins TRBV5-1 and TRBJ2-1; D assignment may be TRBD1 or TRBD2 (5 bases each). In germline, CDR1 is SGHRS, CDR2 YFSETQ. V lost 0 bases and J lost 2, with 12 bases in between. The CDR3 length is 16 residues.

CDR3 nucleotides: TGTGCCAGCAGCAAAGGACACCCTAACACTGAAGCTTTCTTT. Translated, it gives CASSKGHPNTEAFF. The V call is TRBV5-6, the J call TRBJ1-1; a weak D match, TRBD1 (5 bases). In germline, CDR1 is SGHDT, CDR2 YYEEEE. Trimming left V 4 bases short and J 2 bases short, with 12 bases between. This CDR3 has 14 residues. Together with reference TRBV5-6 and TRBJ1-1, the CDR3 gives the full variable domain: DAGVTQSPTHLIKTRGQQVTLRCSPKSGHDTVSWYQQALGQGPQFIFQYYEEEERQRGNFPDRFSGHQFPNYSSELNVNALLLGDSALYLCASSKGHPNTEAFFGQGTRLTVV.